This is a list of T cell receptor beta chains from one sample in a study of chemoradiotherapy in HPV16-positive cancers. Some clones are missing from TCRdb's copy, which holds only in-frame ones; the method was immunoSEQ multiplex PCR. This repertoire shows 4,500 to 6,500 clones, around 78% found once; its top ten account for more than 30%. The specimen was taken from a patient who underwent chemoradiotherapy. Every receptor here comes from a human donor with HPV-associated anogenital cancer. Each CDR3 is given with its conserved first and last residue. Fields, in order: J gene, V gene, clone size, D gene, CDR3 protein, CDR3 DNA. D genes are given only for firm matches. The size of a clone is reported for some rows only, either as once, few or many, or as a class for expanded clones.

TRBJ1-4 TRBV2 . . CASSEEGAPNEKLFF TGTGCCAGCAGTGAAGAGGGAGCCCCTAATGAAAAACTGTTTTTT
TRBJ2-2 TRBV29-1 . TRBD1 CSVENRGLYLGTGELFF TGCAGCGTTGAGAACAGGGGGCTTTATCTGGGAACCGGGGAGCTGTTTTTT
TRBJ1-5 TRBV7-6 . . CASSFRLGDQPQHF TGTGCCAGCAGCTTTCGGTTGGGGGATCAGCCCCAGCATTTT
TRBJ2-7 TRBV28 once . CASSRLGAPRPYEQYF TGTGCCAGCAGTAGACTAGGGGCACCACGACCCTACGAGCAGTACTTC
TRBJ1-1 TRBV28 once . CASRQAVAPEAFF TGTGCCAGCAGACAGGCCGTAGCACCTGAAGCTTTCTTT
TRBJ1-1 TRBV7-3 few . CASTDGLSEAFF TGTGCCAGTACGGACGGTCTATCAGAAGCTTTCTTT
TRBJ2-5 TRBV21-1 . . CASSKGTGKGETQYF TGTGCCAGCAGCAAAGGGACAGGGAAAGGGGAGACCCAGTACTTC
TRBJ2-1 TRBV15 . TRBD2 CATSDRTSASNEQFF TGTGCCACCAGCGATCGGACTAGCGCCTCCAATGAGCAGTTCTTC
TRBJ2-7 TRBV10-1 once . CASSGELSTKERRFYEQYF TGCGCCAGCAGTGGAGAACTTTCTACGAAAGAAAGGCGGTTCTACGAGCAGTACTTC
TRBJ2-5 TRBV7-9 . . CASRMGGSQETQYF TGTGCCAGCAGGATGGGTGGAAGCCAAGAGACCCAGTACTTC
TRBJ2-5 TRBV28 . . CASNPSERSETQYF TGTGCCAGCAACCCTTCCGAGCGCTCCGAGACCCAGTACTTC
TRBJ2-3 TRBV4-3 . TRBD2 CASSPGLAGGPDTQYF TGCGCCAGCAGCCCGGGACTAGCGGGGGGGCCGGATACGCAGTATTTT
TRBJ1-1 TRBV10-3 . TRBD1 CAISESRGQGDTATEAFF TGTGCCATCAGTGAGTCAAGGGGACAGGGGGACACAGCTACTGAAGCTTTCTTT
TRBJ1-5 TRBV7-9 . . CASGTGNNQPQHF TGTGCCAGCGGAACAGGGAACAATCAGCCCCAGCATTTT
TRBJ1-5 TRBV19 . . CASSPRSVRNQPQHF TGTGCCAGTAGTCCGCGATCTGTACGAAATCAGCCCCAGCATTTT
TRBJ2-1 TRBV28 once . CASSPPEEAHEQFF TGTGCCAGCAGTCCCCCCGAGGAAGCCCATGAGCAGTTCTTC
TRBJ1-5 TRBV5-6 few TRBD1 CASSWGQGVQPQHF TGTGCCAGCAGCTGGGGACAGGGGGTTCAGCCCCAGCATTTT
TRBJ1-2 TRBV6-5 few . CASSYRGGKGYTF TGTGCCAGCAGTTACAGGGGAGGGAAAGGCTACACCTTC
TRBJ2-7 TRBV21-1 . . CASDGRGYEQYF TGTGCCAGCGATGGCCGAGGGTACGAGCAGTACTTC
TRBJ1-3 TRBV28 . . CASSLVSPGPTKKGGNTIYF TGTGCCAGCAGTTTAGTCTCACCGGGTCCAACAAAAAAGGGCGGAAACACCATATATTTT
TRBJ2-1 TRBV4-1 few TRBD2 CASSQGRLATYNEQFF TGCGCCAGCAGCCAAGGTCGACTAGCGACGTACAATGAGCAGTTCTTC
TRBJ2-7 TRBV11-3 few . CASSLVPSGEQYF TGTGCCAGCAGCTTAGTACCGAGCGGCGAGCAGTACTTC
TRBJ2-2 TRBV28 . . CASSSRGTGELFF TGTGCCAGCAGTTCAAGGGGAACCGGGGAGCTGTTTTTT
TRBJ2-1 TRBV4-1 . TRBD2 CASSHHGTSRDEQFF TGCGCCAGCAGCCATCACGGGACTAGCAGGGATGAGCAGTTCTTC
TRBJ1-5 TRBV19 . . CASSMGPARRRGQPQHF TGTGCCAGTAGTATGGGGCCCGCCAGGAGAAGGGGTCAGCCCCAGCATTTT
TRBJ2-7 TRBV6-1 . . CASSGAVGDSYEQYF TGTGCCAGCAGTGGAGCCGTAGGAGATTCCTACGAGCAGTACTTC
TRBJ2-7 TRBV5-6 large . CASSSPSAGLVYEQYF TGTGCCAGCAGCTCTCCCAGCGCAGGACTTGTCTACGAGCAGTACTTC
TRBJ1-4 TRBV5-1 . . CASSPDVNEKLFF TGCGCCAGCAGCCCGGACGTAAATGAAAAACTGTTTTTT
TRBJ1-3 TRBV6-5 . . CASSRGASGNTIYF TGTGCCAGCAGTAGGGGGGCCTCTGGAAACACCATATATTTT
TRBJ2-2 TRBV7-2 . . CASSPNLNTGELFF TGTGCCAGCAGCCCTAACCTCAACACCGGGGAGCTGTTTTTT
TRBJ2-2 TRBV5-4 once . CASSPRDLPGELFF TGTGCCAGCAGCCCGCGGGATCTGCCCGGGGAGCTGTTTTTT
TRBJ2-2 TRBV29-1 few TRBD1 CSVRTGSNTGELFF TGCAGCGTCCGGACAGGGTCGAACACCGGGGAGCTGTTTTTT
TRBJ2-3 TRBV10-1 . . CASSPGTLLADTQYF TGCGCCAGCAGCCCCGGGACTCTCTTAGCAGATACGCAGTATTTT
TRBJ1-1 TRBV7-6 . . CASSPRWEGTEAFF TGTGCCAGCAGCCCCCGATGGGAGGGCACTGAAGCTTTCTTT
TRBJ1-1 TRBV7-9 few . CASSPGSGDEAFF TGTGCCAGCAGCCCCGGATCCGGAGACGAAGCTTTCTTT
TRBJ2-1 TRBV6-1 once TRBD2 CASSEGTSYEQFF TGTGCCAGCAGTGAAGGGACTAGCTATGAGCAGTTCTTC
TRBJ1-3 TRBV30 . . CAWSWMGNTIYF TGTGCCTGGAGTTGGATGGGAAACACCATATATTTT
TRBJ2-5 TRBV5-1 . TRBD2 CASSLGTSGRPDQETQYF TGCGCCAGCAGCCTCGGGACTAGCGGGAGGCCTGACCAAGAGACCCAGTACTTC
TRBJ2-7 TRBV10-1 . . CASSGTGPTYEQYF TGCGCCAGCAGTGGAACAGGGCCTACCTACGAGCAGTACTTC
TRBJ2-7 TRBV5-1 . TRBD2 CASSPMPGGSYEQYF TGCGCCAGCAGCCCAATGCCTGGCGGGAGCTACGAGCAGTACTTC
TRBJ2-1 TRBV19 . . CASSNAALAPYNEQFF TGTGCCAGTAGTAACGCCGCGCTAGCGCCTTACAATGAGCAGTTCTTC
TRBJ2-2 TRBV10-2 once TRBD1 CASRVVPGGYGGELFF TGCGCCAGCCGAGTGGTGCCAGGGGGATATGGCGGGGAGCTGTTTTTT
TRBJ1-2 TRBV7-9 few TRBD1 CASGPWTGGRINYGYTF TGTGCCAGCGGGCCTTGGACAGGAGGTCGAATCAACTATGGCTACACCTTC
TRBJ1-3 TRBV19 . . CASTWVSGNTIYF TGTGCCAGTACGTGGGTCTCTGGAAACACCATATATTTT
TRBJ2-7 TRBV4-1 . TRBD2 CASSQVASGLYEQYF TGCGCCAGCAGCCAAGTTGCTAGCGGGCTCTACGAGCAGTACTTC
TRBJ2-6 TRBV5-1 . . CASSPDSFSGANVLTF TGCGCCAGCAGCCCGGACAGTTTCTCTGGGGCCAACGTCCTGACTTTC
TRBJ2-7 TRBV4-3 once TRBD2 CASSQGPGLAGNYEQYF TGCGCCAGCAGCCAAGGCCCCGGACTAGCGGGGAACTACGAGCAGTACTTC
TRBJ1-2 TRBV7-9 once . CASSLRGSTNYGYTF TGTGCCAGCAGCCTCCGGGGCAGTACGAACTATGGCTACACCTTC
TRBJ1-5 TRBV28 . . CASRPSTGYNQPQHF TGTGCCAGCCGTCCGTCAACAGGGTACAATCAGCCCCAGCATTTT
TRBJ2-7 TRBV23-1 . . CASSHPGVSYYEQYF TGCGCCAGCAGTCATCCAGGGGTGTCGTACTACGAGCAGTACTTC
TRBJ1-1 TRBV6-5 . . CASSYNENTEAFF TGTGCCAGCAGTTACAATGAAAACACTGAAGCTTTCTTT
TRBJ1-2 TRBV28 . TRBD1 CASRSTGVIYGYTF TGTGCCAGCAGATCGACAGGGGTCATCTATGGCTACACCTTC
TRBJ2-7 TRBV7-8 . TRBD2 CASSRQAPSGRASYEQYF TGTGCCAGCAGCCGACAGGCACCTAGCGGGAGGGCTTCCTACGAGCAGTACTTC
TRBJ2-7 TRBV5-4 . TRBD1 CASSLRGGGYEQYF TGTGCCAGCAGCTTGCGAGGGGGCGGTTACGAGCAGTACTTC
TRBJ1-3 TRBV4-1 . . CASSQEATSGNTIYF TGCGCCAGCAGCCAAGAGGCCACTTCTGGAAACACCATATATTTT
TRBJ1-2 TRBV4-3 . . CASSQDPGGRDGYTF TGCGCCAGCAGCCAAGATCCCGGCGGACGAGATGGCTACACCTTC